The 26 T cell receptor beta chains reported below all come from one sample, sequenced in a study of blood T cells in healthy people across ages. Alongside a J-beta primer mix, a sample-barcoded 5' primer served in a second PCR lasting about 6 to 12 cycles. TCRdb reanalysed the 5' RACE reads using MiXCR and keeps one entry per CDR3 protein. The data show around 1.7 million distinct CDR3 sequences, 28% seen once. Input material: blood. These receptors all stem from a woman younger than 45 in good health.

The chain recombines TRBV4-1 with TRBJ2-1; D is perhaps TRBD2 (6 bases). CDR1 and CDR2 from the germline V gene are MGHRA and YSYEKL. The length of the CDR3 is 15 residues. The V end was cut by 2 bases, the J end by 8 bases, with 16 bases between. CDR3 loop: CASSQRRGSVDEQFF. The CDR3 DNA reads as TGCGCCAGCAGCCAAAGGCGGGGAAGTGTTGATGAGCAGTTCTTC.

This clonotype was recorded at least ten times. The V and J genes are TRBV27 and TRBJ1-1; D not certain. The CDR3 sequence is 12 residues long. Looked up from germline, CDR1 is MNHEY and CDR2 is SMNVEV (reference sequence). With 8 bases removed from V and 1 base from J, the gap between germline ends came to 8 bases. DNA of the CDR3: TGTGCCAGCTCGAGGCCGAACACTGAAGCTTTCTTT. Its protein is CASSRPNTEAFF.

The genes are TRBV27 and TRBJ1-2; possibly TRBD1 for D (6 bases). CDR1 MNHEY and CDR2 SMNVEV come from the germline V gene (reference sequence). The CDR3 extends over 14 amino acids. V was pared by 4 bases and J by 8 bases, with 17 bases between. CDR3: CASSSLQGSKGYTF. CDR3 nucleotides: TGTGCCAGCAGTTCGCTACAGGGTAGTAAGGGCTACACCTTC.

This clonotype was recorded at least ten times. The junction differs from germline at one of its ends, possibly a read error. This chain uses TRBV4-3 with TRBJ2-3; no firm D call. Germline values: CDR1 LGHNA, CDR2 YSLEER. There are 15 residues in the CDR3. The CDR3 is CACSQESRIWHTQYF. CDR3 in DNA: TGCGCCTGCAGCCAAGAAAGTCGGATATGGCATACGCAGTATTTT.

This clonotype was found once. Here the CDR3 reads CASSPLGTGYTF. The CDR3 nucleotides are TGTGCCAGCAGTCCACTCGGGACGGGCTACACCTTC. The chain uses TRBV28 and TRBJ1-2; TRBD1 is a possible D gene (5 bases). This CDR3 contains 12 residues. Germline V CDR1 and CDR2: MDHEN, SYDVKM. V lost 5 bases and J 8 bases, leaving 12 bases between the germline ends.

This clonotype was observed a handful of times. V is TRBV2 and J is TRBJ2-1; D remains ambiguous. CDR1 and CDR2 (germline): SNHLY, FYNNEI. CDR3 length: 13 residues. Trimming pared 4 bases from V and 9 bases from J, leaving 13 bases between. The CDR3 DNA follows: TGTGCCAGCAGTGGGGCCTCCAGCAGTGAGCAGTTCTTC. It codes for CASSGASSSEQFF. Variable domain in full (rest from reference TRBV2 and TRBJ2-1): EPEVTQTPSHQVTQMGQEVILRCVPISNHLYFYWYRQILGQKVEFLVSFYNNEISEKSEIFDDQFSVERPDGSNFTLKIRSTKLEDSAMYFCASSGASSSEQFFGPGTRLTVL.

This clonotype was picked up many times. The chain is built from TRBV7-9 and TRBJ2-7; 8 bases are shared with TRBD1. J was trimmed by 5 bases and V by 1 base; bases with no gene match: 7. There are 15 residues in the CDR3. The germline V gene encodes CDR1 SEHNR and CDR2 FQNEAQ (reference sequence). The CDR3 nucleotides are TGTGCCAGCAGCTTAGTACAGGGGGAAACTGACGAGCAGTACTTC. Translation: CASSLVQGETDEQYF.

This clonotype came up a few times. J is TRBJ2-7 and V is TRBV5-1, with 8 bases identical to TRBD1. CDR3 length: 16 amino acids. Germline values: CDR1 SGHRS, CDR2 YFSETQ. After removal of 2 bases from V and 3 bases from J, the junction contained 10 bases not matched to a gene. The DNA of the CDR3 is TGCGCCAGCAGCTTTCCACAGGGGGAGAAAGGCTACGAGCAGTACTTC. Amino acid sequence: CASSFPQGEKGYEQYF.

The chain is built from TRBV29-1 and TRBJ2-1; D may be TRBD1 or TRBD2 (5 bases each). The CDR3 totals 15 residues. Germline assignment: CDR1 SQVTM and CDR2 ANQGSEA. Trimming removed 6 bases at V and 0 bases at J, with 15 bases between. The CDR3 nucleotides read TGCAGCGTCCCGGGGACGGGGAGCTCCTACAATGAGCAGTTCTTC. Translation gives CSVPGTGSSYNEQFF.

In this sample, this clonotype turned up a few times. V gene TRBV28 combines with J gene TRBJ2-1, with 8 nucleotides matching TRBD1. The V gene's germline CDR1 is MDHEN and CDR2 SYDVKM. The V gene end was trimmed by 4 bases and the J gene end by 5 bases; junction bases not matched to a gene: 7. The CDR3 consists of 15 residues. CDR3 region: CASSSLDRDDNEQFF. For the CDR3, the DNA is TGTGCCAGCAGTTCCTTGGACAGGGACGACAATGAGCAGTTCTTC.

CDR3 residues: CASTQGAQRTDTQYF. CDR3 in DNA: TGTGCCAGCACCCAGGGGGCACAGCGCACAGATACGCAGTATTTT. The chain combines TRBV12-3 or TRBV12-4 with TRBJ2-3; 8 bases are shared with TRBD1. The ends lost 7 bases at V and 1 base at J; junction bases unmatched: 7. The CDR3 is 15 amino acids.

This clonotype was recorded a few times. The chain carries TRBV7-9 and TRBJ1-4; D remains unclear. Trimming stripped 7 bases from V and 8 bases from J, with 17 bases between. The CDR3 runs to 14 residues. Germline V gene sequence: CDR1 SEHNR, CDR2 FQNEAQ (reference sequence). The DNA for the CDR3 is TGTGCCAGCAATCCAGGCCTCCCGGGCGAAAAACTGTTTTTT. Its protein product is CASNPGLPGEKLFF.

The CDR3 loop is CSARDEALHPSFHGYTF. CDR3 nucleotide sequence: TGCAGTGCTAGAGATGAGGCACTGCACCCTTCTTTTCATGGCTACACCTTC. The chain recombines TRBV20-1 with TRBJ1-2; no clear D. The CDR3 extends over 17 amino acids. V was shortened by 0 bases and J by 6 bases, with 23 bases between the two germline ends. Germline V gene sequence: CDR1 DFQATT, CDR2 SNEGSKA (reference sequence).

This clonotype was observed many times. The chain is built from TRBV7-2 and TRBJ2-7; 7 bases agree with TRBD1. The CDR3 covers 15 residues. Germline trimming cut 4 bases from V and 0 bases from J; bases unmatched to any gene: 6. CDR1 and CDR2 (germline): SGHTA, FQGNSA. DNA for the CDR3: TGTGCCAGCAGCTCTGGGACAGCACCCTCCTACGAGCAGTACTTC. It is translated as CASSSGTAPSYEQYF.

Notes on this clonotype: The junction differs from germline at one of its ends, possibly a read error. The chain is built from TRBV7-2 and TRBJ1-1; a weak D match, TRBD1 (5 bases). The germline gives CDR1 SGHTA, CDR2 FQGNSA. The length of the CDR3 is 14 residues. CDR3 in DNA: TGTGCCGGCAGCTTCGCCAGGACAAACACTGAAGCTTTCTTT. Protein product: CAGSFARTNTEAFF.

Ten or more counts support this clonotype. The chain recombines TRBV28 with TRBJ2-4; D is undetermined. V lost 11 bases and J lost 0, with 14 bases in between. CDR1 MDHEN and CDR2 SYDVKM come from the germline V gene. CDR3 length equals 14 residues. The CDR3 sequence is CAALPRIAKNIQYF. CDR3 nucleotides: TGTGCCGCGCTACCACGGATAGCCAAAAACATTCAGTACTTC.

Notes on this clonotype: This may come from a read error, since a much larger clone is one base off. CDR3 in amino acids: CAISAGGGTQETRYF. As DNA, the CDR3 is TGTGCCATCAGCGCCGGGGGAGGGACCCAAGAGACCCGGTACTTC. The rearrangement joins TRBV10-3 to TRBJ2-5, with 7 nucleotides matching TRBD2. This CDR3 is 15 amino acids long. Looked up from germline, CDR1 is ENHRY and CDR2 is SYGVKD.

The rearrangement links TRBV10-2 to TRBJ2-1, with 7 bases that match TRBD1. J was trimmed by 10 bases and V by 4 bases; bases with no gene match: 13. Germline assignment: CDR1 WSHSY and CDR2 SAAADI. The CDR3 totals 15 residues. The CDR3 DNA is TGCGCCAGCAGTGGAATGAAGCAGGGGGAGAGCGAGCAGTTCTTC. It yields the protein CASSGMKQGESEQFF.

In its sample, this clonotype was seen many times. The chain joins TRBV20-1 to TRBJ2-3; D gene ambiguous. There are 14 residues in the CDR3. Germline-derived CDR1 and CDR2 are DFQATT and SNEGSKA (reference sequence). Deletions cut 3 bases from V and 1 base from J, with 11 bases between. The CDR3 coding sequence is TGCAGTGCTAGCAACTACTTGGGCACAGATACGCAGTATTTT. Amino acids: CSASNYLGTDTQYF.

The chain couples TRBV5-1 to TRBJ2-2; a possible D gene is TRBD2 (5 bases). Germline-derived CDR1 and CDR2 are SGHRS and YFSETQ. V was trimmed by 6 bases and J by 2 bases, leaving 11 bases between them. The CDR3 spans 14 residues. CDR3 protein: CASMGSPNTGELFF. The CDR3 bases are TGCGCCAGCATGGGGAGCCCAAACACCGGGGAGCTGTTTTTT.

A remark on this clonotype: This clone may be a read error of a much larger clone one base away. This CDR3 is CSARDRGTSSPNEQYF. CDR3 DNA sequence: TGCAGTGCTAGAGATCGCGGGACTAGCTCCCCCAATGAGCAGTACTTC. The chain recombines TRBV20-1 with TRBJ2-1; 9 bases line up with TRBD2. The DNA end lines up better with TRBJ2-7; the J call may be wrong. The CDR3 contains 16 residues. Germline V lookup: CDR1 DFQATT, CDR2 SNEGSKA (reference sequence).

This clonotype was recorded only once. Its ends do not fully match the called genes, so a read error is possible. The chain has TRBV2 and TRBJ2-3; D uncertain. Germline values: CDR1 SNHLY, CDR2 FYNNEI. CDR3 length: 15 amino acids. The CDR3 here is CASSEQAVSADTQNF. CDR3 DNA: TGTGCCAGCAGTGAGCAGGCGGTTAGTGCAGATACGCAGAATTTT.

The genes are TRBV24-1 and TRBJ2-1, with unresolved D. In germline, CDR1 is KGHDR, CDR2 SFDVKD. The CDR3 loop spans 12 amino acids. V shed 0 bases and J shed 13 bases, with 9 bases lying between them. CDR3 coding DNA: TGTGCCACCAGTGATTTGTCAGAGACCCAGTTCTTC. Protein sequence: CATSDLSETQFF.

The chain is built from TRBV7-2 and TRBJ2-7; 7 nucleotides match TRBD1. Germline V lookup: CDR1 SGHTA, CDR2 FQGNSA. V lost 5 bases and J lost 1; bases outside the gene matches: 11. The CDR3 length is 16 residues. The CDR3 loop is CASSPSSQGPSYEQYF. The CDR3 coding sequence is TGTGCCAGCAGCCCCTCATCACAGGGGCCTTCCTACGAGCAGTACTTC. Together with reference TRBV7-2 and TRBJ2-7, the CDR3 gives the full variable domain: GAGVSQSPSNKVTEKGKDVELRCDPISGHTALYWYRQSLGQGLEFLIYFQGNSAPDKSGLPSDRFSAERTGGSVSTLTIQRTQQEDSAVYLCASSPSSQGPSYEQYFGPGTRLTVT.

The chain combines TRBV4-3 with TRBJ2-7; D is undetermined. The V gene's germline CDR1 is LGHNA and CDR2 YSLEER. This CDR3 has 14 amino acids. V shed 4 bases and J shed 0 bases, with 10 bases lying between them. The CDR3 sequence: CASSRGLISYEQYF. The CDR3 DNA reads TGCGCCAGCAGCCGGGGTCTGATCTCCTACGAGCAGTACTTC.

For this clonotype: A much larger clone lies a single base off, so this may be a read error. The V gene is TRBV6-5, the J gene TRBJ2-7; no clear D gene. Germline CDR1 is MNHEY and CDR2 is SVGAGI. The CDR3 loop spans 12 amino acids. V was clipped by 6 bases and J by 7 bases, with 13 bases between them. CDR3 coding DNA: TGTGCCAGCAGAACAAAGGGTGGGGAGCAGTACTTC. Amino acid sequence: CASRTKGGEQYF.